Presented here are 27 T cell receptor beta chains from one specimen sequenced in a study of blood T cell repertoires in COVID-19. Here immunoSEQ multiplex PCR was the method, and the copy in TCRdb shows in-frame clones only, minus some. In the table there are some 150,000 clones, about 79% of which are singletons. Sequenced input: peripheral blood. The receptors here all came from a woman in her sixties with acute or convalescent COVID-19.

To note about this clone: The sample has other DNA sequences that encode this CDR3 too. The J gene is TRBJ2-5, the V gene TRBV5-1, with a tentative D call TRBD2 (5 bases). The CDR3 extends over 13 amino acids. V was pared by 4 bases and J by 5 bases, with 12 bases between. Per germline, CDR1 SGHRS and CDR2 YFSETQ. The CDR3 is CASSPTSDETQYF. The CDR3 region has the DNA TGCGCCAGCAGCCCCACTAGTGACGAGACCCAGTACTTC.

This clone was seen only a few times. The chain has TRBV18 and TRBJ2-7; tentative D call: TRBD1 (5 bases). This CDR3 has 13 residues. Per germline, CDR1 KGHSH and CDR2 LQKENI. With 5 bases removed from V and 4 bases from J, the gap between germline ends came to 12 bases. The CDR3 sequence is CASSLQATYEQYV. The CDR3 DNA reads TGTGCCAGCTCATTACAGGCGACTTACGAGCAGTACGTC.

In this sample, this clone turned up a few times. Within the sample, other DNA sequences also encode this same CDR3. As DNA, the CDR3 is TGTGCCAGCAGCCAAGCGGGGGGGTATAGCAATCAGCCCCAGCATTTT. Residues: CASSQAGGYSNQPQHF. The rearrangement uses TRBV3-1 (or the pseudogene TRBV3-2) and TRBJ1-5; D is possibly TRBD1 (5 bases). Germline V gene data show CDR1 as LGHDT and CDR2 as YNNKEL (reference sequence). The length of the CDR3 is 16 residues. V was cut by 1 base and J by 0 bases, with 10 bases left in between.

The V call is TRBV5-1, the J call TRBJ1-5; D is unclear. Germline V gives CDR1 SGHRS, CDR2 YFSETQ. With 0 bases removed from V and 2 bases from J, the gap between germline ends came to 6 bases. The CDR3 length is 14 residues. The CDR3 is CASSLASGNQPQHF. CDR3 nucleotide sequence: TGCGCCAGCAGCTTGGCCTCAGGCAATCAGCCCCAGCATTTT. Combining the CDR3 with reference TRBV5-1 and TRBJ1-5 gives the whole variable domain KAGVTQTPRYLIKTRGQQVTLSCSPISGHRSVSWYQQTPGQGLQFLFEYFSETQRNKGNFPGRFSGRQFSNSRSEMNVSTLELGDSALYLCASSLASGNQPQHFGDGTRLSIL.

This chain joins TRBV29-1 and TRBJ2-5; TRBD2 is a possible D gene (6 bases). Trimming removed 7 bases at V and 0 bases at J, with 9 bases between. CDR3 length: 12 residues. Germline values: CDR1 SQVTM, CDR2 ANQGSEA. CDR3 sequence: CSGGLNQETQYF. CDR3 bases: TGCAGCGGGGGACTTAACCAAGAGACCCAGTACTTC.

The chain uses TRBV10-2 and TRBJ1-1; no clear D gene. Germline V CDR1 and CDR2: WSHSY, SAAADI. Trimming stripped 6 bases from V and 3 bases from J, with 14 bases between. This CDR3 has 14 amino acids. The CDR3 DNA reads as TGCGCCAGCAGCGGGGAAGCTTATTACACTGAAGCTTTCTTT. It translates to CASSGEAYYTEAFF.

The CDR3: CASSVRSLSGANVLTF. CDR3 bases: TGTGCCAGCAGCGTTCGGTCGTTATCCGGGGCCAACGTCCTGACTTTC. The V call is TRBV9, the J call TRBJ2-6, with D unclear. Germline values: CDR1 SGDLS, CDR2 YYNGEE. Between the trimmed V and J ends, which lost 2 bases and 4 bases, there was a span of 13 bases. This CDR3 is built from 16 residues.

Of note for this clone: The sample holds other DNA sequences that translate to the same CDR3. The chain recombines TRBV5-1 with TRBJ1-2, with TRBD1 identical over 8 bases. This CDR3 is built from 15 residues. Germline assignment: CDR1 SGHRS and CDR2 YFSETQ. J was trimmed by 5 bases and V by 0 bases; bases with no gene match: 6. The CDR3 DNA reads as TGCGCCAGCAGCTTGGACGGACAGGGTTTTTATGGCTACACCTTC. Protein: CASSLDGQGFYGYTF.

This chain connects TRBV28 to TRBJ2-5, with 10 bases lining up with TRBD2. Germline values: CDR1 MDHEN, CDR2 SYDVKM. This CDR3 has 16 amino acids. V lost 0 bases, J lost 4 bases, and 5 bases stayed unmatched. The CDR3: CASSLWVAGGPETQYF. In DNA, the CDR3 is TGTGCCAGCAGTTTATGGGTAGCGGGGGGCCCAGAGACCCAGTACTTC. Based on the CDR3 plus reference TRBV28 and TRBJ2-5, the full variable domain is DVKVTQSSRYLVKRTGEKVFLECVQDMDHENMFWYRQDPGLGLRLIYFSYDVKMKEKGDIPEGYSVSREKKERFSLILESASTNQTSMYLCASSLWVAGGPETQYFGPGTRLLVL.

CDR3 in amino acids: CASSSLAGGLNEQFF. CDR3 DNA: TGTGCCAGCAGTTCTCTAGCGGGGGGACTTAATGAGCAGTTCTTC. The chain carries TRBV27 and TRBJ2-1; 11 bases match TRBD2. V dropped 4 bases and J dropped 7; count of bases not matched to a gene: 6. CDR1 and CDR2 (germline): MNHEY, SMNVEV (reference sequence). The CDR3 totals 15 residues.

This sequence joins TRBV10-1 and TRBJ1-6, with a tentative D call TRBD1 (5 bases). Trimming removed 4 bases from V and 9 bases from J, with 7 bases in between. CDR3 size: 12 residues. Germline loops: CDR1 WNHNN, CDR2 SYGVQD (reference sequence). The CDR3 nucleotides read TGCGCCAGCAGTGGCGGGGGTTCACCCCTCCACTTT. It is translated as CASSGGGSPLHF.

This clone has a single count. This chain links TRBV5-1 with TRBJ2-3; D perhaps matches TRBD1 (6 bases). CDR3 size: 16 residues. Germline CDR1 SGHRS, CDR2 YFSETQ. Between the trimmed V and J ends, which lost 4 bases and 2 bases, there was a span of 17 bases. In nucleotides, the CDR3 is TGCGCCAGCAGCCTCGGTTGGGGGCTCGACACAGATACGCAGTATTTT. The encoded protein is CASSLGWGLDTDTQYF.

The rearrangement joins TRBV7-2 to TRBJ1-5; D might be TRBD1 (6 bases). The CDR3 contains 17 residues. Germline lookup yields CDR1 SGHTA and CDR2 FQGNSA. V lost 4 bases and J lost 0, with 16 bases in between. CDR3 DNA sequence: TGTGCCAGCAGCTATACAGGGACTAGATATAGCAATCAGCCCCAGCATTTT. As protein: CASSYTGTRYSNQPQHF.

This CDR3 reads CASSPRQTANEQFF. The CDR3, as DNA: TGTGCCAGCTCACCGAGACAGACCGCCAATGAGCAGTTCTTC. This chain links TRBV18 with TRBJ2-1; D may be TRBD1 (5 bases). Trimming removed 3 bases from V and 6 bases from J, with 12 bases in between. The CDR3 loop spans 14 amino acids. CDR1 and CDR2 from the germline V gene are KGHSH and LQKENI.

This clone was observed a handful of times. The chain employs TRBV2 and TRBJ2-2, with 7 bases matching TRBD1. CDR3 length: 15 residues. J lost 3 bases, V lost 2 bases, and 3 bases had no gene match. CDR1 is SNHLY, CDR2 FYNNEI, per germline. The DNA of the CDR3 is TGTGCCAGCAGTGAAATGACAGGGTACACCGGGGAGCTGTTTTTT. It specifies CASSEMTGYTGELFF.

The chain recombines TRBV28 with TRBJ1-4; 7 nucleotides line up with TRBD1. The CDR3 is 16 residues long. Germline lookup yields CDR1 MDHEN and CDR2 SYDVKM. Trimming took 6 bases from V and 8 from J; bases not matched to a gene: 15. CDR3 amino acids: CASSYPPLGGGEKLFF. CDR3 nucleotide sequence: TGTGCCAGCAGCTACCCGCCTTTAGGGGGCGGGGAAAAACTGTTTTTT.

The chain links TRBV6-2 or TRBV6-3 to TRBJ2-2; D perhaps matches TRBD1 (6 bases). Deletions cut 2 bases from V and 0 bases from J, with 13 bases between. CDR1 is MNHEY, CDR2 SVGEGT, per germline. This CDR3 contains 17 residues. CDR3 bases: TGTGCCAGCAGTTACCTACAGGGTTCGGCGAACACCGGGGAGCTGTTTTTT. Translation gives CASSYLQGSANTGELFF.

The chain employs TRBV7-9 and TRBJ2-1; a possible D gene is TRBD2 (6 bases). Looked up from germline, CDR1 is SEHNR and CDR2 is FQNEAQ (reference sequence). Trimming cost V 5 bases and J 0 bases, with 20 bases left between them. This CDR3 contains 18 residues. DNA for the CDR3: TGTGCCAGCAGCGGAATCTTAAGTGGGGGAGGCTCCTACAATGAGCAGTTCTTC. Its protein product is CASSGILSGGGSYNEQFF.

The gene calls are TRBV9 and TRBJ2-2, with TRBD2 as a possible D gene (7 bases). The CDR3 loop spans 16 amino acids. Trimming cost V 2 bases and J 1 base, with 12 bases left between them. Germline V gene lookup returns CDR1 SGDLS and CDR2 YYNGEE. The CDR3 nucleotides read TGTGCCAGCAGCGTGGGGGGGGCCCGGAACACCGGGGAGCTGTTTTTT. It codes for CASSVGGARNTGELFF.

The chain has TRBV19 and TRBJ2-3; 12 bases align to TRBD2. The CDR3 extends over 14 amino acids. CDR1 and CDR2 from the germline V gene are LNHDA and SQIVND (reference sequence). After removal of 7 bases from V and 4 bases from J, the junction contained 3 bases not matched to a gene. Here the CDR3 reads CASTTSGGSDTQYF. The CDR3, as DNA: TGTGCCAGTACAACTAGCGGGGGGTCAGATACGCAGTATTTT.

The genes are TRBV3-1 (or the pseudogene TRBV3-2) and TRBJ1-3, with D possibly being TRBD1 (5 bases). Trimming left V 0 bases short and J 1 base short, with 13 bases between. This CDR3 is built from 17 residues. CDR1 and CDR2 from the germline V gene are LGHDT and YNNKEL (reference sequence). The CDR3 loop reads CASSQDSTGVSGNTIYF. CDR3 in DNA: TGTGCCAGCAGCCAAGATAGTACAGGCGTATCTGGAAACACCATATATTTT.

In nucleotides, the CDR3 is TGTGCCAGCTCACCACAAGGCGGGGTGGAGGAGACCCAGTACTTC. Protein: CASSPQGGVEETQYF. J is TRBJ2-5 and V is TRBV18, with D possibly TRBD2 on 6 matching bases. The V end was cut by 1 base, the J end by 5 bases, with 14 bases between. The CDR3 is 15 residues long. From germline, CDR1 is KGHSH and CDR2 LQKENI.

This chain links TRBV5-1 with TRBJ2-1; 9 bases match TRBD2. The CDR3 length is 16 residues. V shed 0 bases, J shed 9 bases, and the junction held 10 bases outside the gene matches. Germline V gives CDR1 SGHRS, CDR2 YFSETQ. The CDR3 is CASSLVSRGGAGEQFF. Written as DNA, the CDR3 is TGCGCCAGCAGCTTGGTTTCTCGCGGGGGGGCGGGTGAGCAGTTCTTC.

The V gene is TRBV19, the J gene TRBJ2-3; 9 bases match TRBD2. The J segment lost 4 bases and the V segment lost 0 bases, leaving 2 bases of the junction unmatched. From germline, CDR1 is LNHDA and CDR2 SQIVND (reference sequence). The CDR3 is 15 residues long. The CDR3 region has the DNA TGTGCCAGTAGTATAGATAGCGGGGGCGCAGATACGCAGTATTTT. Encoded protein: CASSIDSGGADTQYF.

This rearrangement joins TRBV7-2 to TRBJ1-6, with 9 bases aligning to TRBD1. V shed 1 base, J shed 13 bases, and the junction held 8 bases outside the gene matches. CDR3 size: 15 residues. The germline V gene has CDR1 SGHTA and CDR2 FQGNSA. The CDR3 is CASSLGGTGRLPLHF. CDR3 sequence (DNA): TGTGCCAGCAGCTTAGGGGGGACAGGGCGGTTGCCCCTCCACTTT.

This sequence joins TRBV19 and TRBJ2-5; 10 nucleotides align to TRBD1. Losses at the gene ends were 7 bases for V and 5 bases for J; bases not matched to a gene: 7. The CDR3 has 14 amino acids. Germline V gives CDR1 LNHDA, CDR2 SQIVND (reference sequence). The CDR3 spells CASNPDRGYETQYF. The CDR3 DNA is TGTGCCAGTAACCCGGACAGGGGGTACGAGACCCAGTACTTC.

This chain uses TRBV3-1 (or the pseudogene TRBV3-2) with TRBJ1-1; 9 nucleotides agree with TRBD1. The CDR3 consists of 15 residues. V shed 0 bases and J 11 bases; nucleotides not matched to a gene: 10. The germline V gene encodes CDR1 LGHDT and CDR2 YNNKEL (reference sequence). The DNA for the CDR3 is TGTGCCAGCAGCCAAGACCCGGTACAGGGGGCCACGGCTTTCTTT. Residues: CASSQDPVQGATAFF.